This entry lists 3 T cell receptor beta chains sequenced from one sample in a study of cytomegalovirus exposure and HLA in healthy donors. It was with 60 Vbeta and 13 Jbeta primers that the PCR ran. Profiled with immunoSEQ multiplex PCR; TCRdb holds only in-frame clones, not every one. The sample lists about 100,000 clones, around 77% occurring once. The specimen was PBMCs. The receptor source for this set is a male donor in good health and CMV-seronegative.

This chain uses TRBV2 with TRBJ2-1; no definite D call. The CDR3 totals 13 residues. Trimming left V 4 bases short and J 4 bases short, with 8 bases between. The V gene's germline CDR1 is SNHLY and CDR2 FYNNEI. The CDR3 DNA is TGTGCCAGCAGTGGCCCAGTTTACAATGAGCAGTTCTTC. Residues: CASSGPVYNEQFF.

The chain has TRBV28 and TRBJ2-3; 12 nucleotides line up with TRBD2. Germline CDR1 and CDR2: MDHEN and SYDVKM. After removal of 5 bases from V and 0 bases from J, the junction contained 9 bases not matched to a gene. The CDR3 covers 18 residues. The CDR3 DNA reads as TGTGCCAGCAGTCCCGGACTAGCGGGAAGGACTAGCACAGATACGCAGTATTTT. Translating it yields CASSPGLAGRTSTDTQYF.

This rearrangement joins TRBV7-6 to TRBJ2-7; 13 bases align to TRBD2. V was clipped by 5 bases and J by 5 bases; unmatched bases: 9. The CDR3 covers 16 residues. The germline V gene has CDR1 SGHVS and CDR2 FNYEAQ. This CDR3 is CASSPLAGGPIDEQYF. The CDR3 region has the DNA TGTGCCAGCAGCCCACTAGCGGGAGGGCCCATTGACGAGCAGTACTTC.